This TCR beta chain is drawn from a study of shared clonotypes between healthy human individuals. About the study: The donor pool was made up of two women and a few men aged 18 to 49. Regarding the study as a whole: Naive subsets usually exceeded memory subsets in estimated richness. The study sampled only blood, and tissue repertoires likely differ.

The material for each subset, its genomic DNA, was split evenly across several immunoSEQ plates. Libraries were prepared by immunoSEQ multiplex PCR; TCRdb keeps only in-frame clonotypes and omits some of them. The profile covers more than 2 million clones, with about 95% appearing a single time and 0.1% to 0.15% taken by the ten largest. Between the trimmed V and J ends, which lost 0 bases and 4 bases, there was a span of 8 bases. This CDR3 region has 14 residues. CDR1 and CDR2 (germline): SGHRS, YFSETQ. Details on this clone: Its matching antigen is unknown. Different DNA sequences within this sample yield the same CDR3.

The chain couples TRBV5-1 to TRBJ1-5; D is possibly TRBD1 (6 bases). The specimen sequenced was naive CD4+ T cells sorted from blood. Subset given: CD45RA+ positively selected. The TCR originated in a man between 18 and 35 years old in good health. CDR3 protein: CASSLGTENQPQHF. The CDR3 DNA follows: TGCGCCAGCAGCTTGGGGACAGAAAATCAGCCCCAGCATTTT.